These 26 T cell receptor beta chains came from one sample sequenced in a study of radiotherapy plus CTLA-4 blockade in lung cancer. TCRdb keeps only in-frame clones here, not all; method: immunoSEQ multiplex PCR. The sample gives around 91,000 clones, almost 90% of which show up once; 4% to 6% is in the top ten. The sequences come from peripheral blood, collected from a patient treated with radiotherapy plus ipilimumab. Source of these receptors: a human donor with non-small cell lung cancer that progressed on radiotherapy plus ipilimumab.

The chain joins TRBV6-6 to TRBJ1-1; D is perhaps TRBD1 (6 bases). This CDR3 has 15 amino acids. The V end was cut by 6 bases, the J end by 8 bases, with 22 bases between. The germline gives CDR1 MNHNY, CDR2 SVGAGI (reference sequence). DNA for the CDR3: TGTGCCAGCAGACGAACAGGGCTAACCTCAAACGAAGCTTTCTTT. Its protein product is CASRRTGLTSNEAFF.

The gene calls are TRBV7-9 and TRBJ2-7; either TRBD1 or TRBD2 may supply D (5 bases each). CDR1 and CDR2 from the germline V gene are SEHNR and FQNEAQ (reference sequence). The CDR3 contains 17 residues. V lost 5 bases and J lost 5, with 25 bases in between. This CDR3 reads CASSPMARAGSSHEQYF. The CDR3 DNA sequence: TGTGCCAGCAGCCCAATGGCCCGGGCAGGGAGTAGTCACGAGCAGTACTTC.

The rearrangement uses TRBV6-1 and TRBJ2-7, with D perhaps given as TRBD1 or TRBD2 (8 bases each). Between the trimmed V and J ends, which lost 4 bases and 4 bases, there was a span of 17 bases. Per the germline V gene, CDR1 is MNHNS and CDR2 is SASEGT. The CDR3 sequence is 15 residues long. CDR3 bases: TGTGCCAGCAGTGCCTTTAGCGGGACAGGATACGAGCAGTACTTC. Translation gives CASSAFSGTGYEQYF.

The rearrangement joins TRBV29-1 to TRBJ1-1; D unresolved. This CDR3 contains 12 residues. Germline CDR1 SQVTM, CDR2 ANQGSEA. V lost 4 bases and J 6 bases, leaving 12 bases between the germline ends. DNA of the CDR3: TGCAGCGTTGGCAGGCTAGACGCTGAAGCTTTCTTT. It codes for CSVGRLDAEAFF.

The rearrangement joins TRBV5-1 to TRBJ2-3, with 8 bases lining up with TRBD1. With V trimmed by 4 bases and J by 4 bases, 2 bases remained unmatched. There are 13 residues in the CDR3. CDR1 is SGHRS, CDR2 YFSETQ, per germline. CDR3 coding DNA: TGCGCCAGCAGCGCACAGGGGGCAGATACGCAGTATTTT. It specifies CASSAQGADTQYF.

This clone was seen only once. The V and J genes are TRBV5-4 and TRBJ2-2; 13 bases align to TRBD2. Losses at the gene ends were 4 bases for V and 7 bases for J; bases not matched to a gene: 10. Germline CDR1 reads SGHNT; CDR2 reads YYREEE (reference sequence). The length of the CDR3 is 17 residues. The CDR3 here is CASSRGGTSGISGELFF. Written as DNA, the CDR3 is TGTGCCAGCAGCCGCGGTGGGACTAGCGGGATCAGCGGGGAGCTGTTTTTT.

The chain uses TRBV12-5 and TRBJ1-1, with D possibly TRBD1 on 6 matching bases. The V gene's germline CDR1 is LGHNT and CDR2 FRNRAP. The CDR3 spans 16 residues. Trimming pared 6 bases from V and 4 bases from J, leaving 21 bases between. The CDR3 DNA follows: TGTGCTAGTGGCCTAGCCGAGCCAGGGGAGTTCACTGAAGCTTTCTTT. Translated: CASGLAEPGEFTEAFF.

V gene TRBV14 combines with J gene TRBJ2-1; TRBD2 agrees at 11 bases. Germline CDR1 and CDR2: SGHDN and FVKESK. V shed 1 base, J shed 11 bases, and the junction held 7 bases outside the gene matches. This CDR3 is built from 15 residues. DNA of the CDR3: TGTGCCAGCAGCCAAGGACTAGCGGGGAGGAGTAAGCAGTTCTTC. Its translation is CASSQGLAGRSKQFF.

CDR3 protein: CASSPREGARGYTF. The CDR3 DNA is TGTGCCAGCAGCCCTCGTGAGGGGGCGCGGGGCTACACCTTC. This chain connects TRBV7-6 to TRBJ1-2; 7 nucleotides align to TRBD1. The CDR3 sequence is 14 residues long. The junction had 11 bases not matched to a gene; V was cut back by 5 bases and J by 8 bases. CDR1 and CDR2 from the germline V gene are SGHVS and FNYEAQ.

The chain recombines TRBV7-9 with TRBJ2-7; 8 bases fit TRBD1. J lost 4 bases, V lost 7 bases, and 9 bases had no gene match. Germline loops: CDR1 SEHNR, CDR2 FQNEAQ (reference sequence). This CDR3 is built from 14 residues. This CDR3 is CASTSHRQGYEQYF. CDR3 in DNA: TGTGCCAGCACCTCACATAGACAGGGGTACGAGCAGTACTTC.

The chain couples TRBV12-5 to TRBJ2-1; D unclear. Deletions cut 3 bases from V and 0 bases from J, with 9 bases between. Germline CDR1 and CDR2: LGHNT and FRNRAP. The CDR3 totals 15 residues. This CDR3 reads CASGLRWSSYNEQFF. The DNA for the CDR3 is TGTGCTAGTGGTTTAAGGTGGAGCTCCTACAATGAGCAGTTCTTC. Using reference TRBV12-5 and TRBJ2-1 for the parts outside the CDR3, the full variable domain is DARVTQTPRHKVTEMGQEVTMRCQPILGHNTVFWYRQTMMQGLELLAYFRNRAPLDDSGMPKDRFSAEMPDATLATLKIQPSEPRDSAVYFCASGLRWSSYNEQFFGPGTRLTVL.

This clone was detected only once. The chain links TRBV5-1 to TRBJ1-6; no clear D. The CDR3 is 14 amino acids. The V end was cut by 0 bases, the J end by 5 bases, with 6 bases between. Per germline, CDR1 SGHRS and CDR2 YFSETQ. The CDR3 region is CASSLDPDNSPLHF. The CDR3, as DNA: TGCGCCAGCAGCTTGGACCCAGATAATTCACCCCTCCACTTT.

The chain has TRBV7-3 and TRBJ2-3; a weak D match, TRBD2 (5 bases). Germline CDR1 SGHTA, CDR2 FQGTGA. With 3 bases removed from V and 5 bases from J, the gap between germline ends came to 12 bases. This CDR3 has 14 amino acids. CDR3 protein: CASSFIAFGDTQYF. CDR3 nucleotides: TGTGCCAGCAGCTTCATAGCGTTCGGAGATACGCAGTATTTT.

The chain uses TRBV11-3 and TRBJ2-1; 9 positions agree with TRBD2. Trimming at V came to 3 bases and at J to 8 bases, leaving 14 bases not matched to a gene. Germline V gene sequence: CDR1 SGHNT, CDR2 YENEEA. This CDR3 has 17 amino acids. The DNA of the CDR3 is TGTGCCAGCAGCTTCTACATCCTAGCGGGATATGGGGATGAGCAGTTCTTC. The encoded protein is CASSFYILAGYGDEQFF.

In DNA form, the CDR3 reads TGTGCCAGCAGCCCAAAGACCAAGAGACAAGGGCGAGGCTACACCTTC. Protein sequence: CASSPKTKRQGRGYTF. This chain uses TRBV5-6 with TRBJ1-2, with unresolved D. Germline V CDR1 and CDR2: SGHDT, YYEEEE. V was clipped by 4 bases and J by 8 bases, with 24 bases between them. The CDR3 length is 16 residues.

The rearrangement joins TRBV25-1 to TRBJ1-4; D gene uncertain. From germline, CDR1 is MGHDK and CDR2 SYGVNS. V was shortened by 1 base and J by 4 bases, with 13 bases between the two germline ends. The CDR3 spans 16 residues. The CDR3 loop is CASSESDWGGNEKLFF. CDR3 in DNA: TGTGCCAGCAGTGAATCAGACTGGGGAGGTAATGAAAAACTGTTTTTT. Full variable domain (missing parts from reference TRBV25-1 and TRBJ1-4): EADIYQTPRYLVIGTGKKITLECSQTMGHDKMYWYQQDPGMELHLIHYSYGVNSTEKGDLSSESTVSRIRTEHFPLTLESARPSHTSQYLCASSESDWGGNEKLFFGSGTQLSVL.

This chain joins TRBV7-9 and TRBJ2-2, with 10 bases identical to TRBD2. With 5 bases clipped from V and 3 bases from J, the junction kept 6 bases outside the gene matches. CDR3 length: 16 amino acids. Germline V gene sequence: CDR1 SEHNR, CDR2 FQNEAQ (reference sequence). The CDR3 loop is CASSPSLAGDTGELFF. CDR3 bases: TGTGCCAGCAGCCCGTCGCTAGCGGGAGACACCGGGGAGCTGTTTTTT.

J is TRBJ2-3 and V is TRBV9, with D possibly TRBD2 on 5 matching bases. The CDR3 runs 15 residues. The germline V gene encodes CDR1 SGDLS and CDR2 YYNGEE. With 0 bases removed from V and 0 bases from J, the gap between germline ends came to 8 bases. The CDR3 DNA sequence: TGTGCCAGCAGCGTAGGGCCGGGAAGCACAGATACGCAGTATTTT. This encodes CASSVGPGSTDTQYF.

The chain recombines TRBV5-1 with TRBJ2-7, with D possibly TRBD1 on 6 matching bases. Germline V gives CDR1 SGHRS, CDR2 YFSETQ. This CDR3 has 15 residues. The ends were cut back, 3 bases at V and 3 bases at J, with 16 bases in the middle. CDR3 nucleotide sequence: TGCGCCAGCAGCTCAGGGGCCTCGTCCCTCTACGAGCAGTACTTC. Translated: CASSSGASSLYEQYF.

The rearrangement uses TRBV7-9 and TRBJ2-3; TRBD2 matches at 11 bases. The J segment lost 0 bases and the V segment lost 5 bases, leaving 7 bases of the junction unmatched. CDR1 is SEHNR, CDR2 FQNEAQ, per germline (reference sequence). This CDR3 has 17 residues. The CDR3 DNA follows: TGTGCCAGCAGCGGGGGACTAGCGGTGGCTAGCACAGATACGCAGTATTTT. Its protein product is CASSGGLAVASTDTQYF.

This rearrangement joins TRBV9 to TRBJ2-2; the D is unclear. CDR3 length: 14 amino acids. In germline, CDR1 is SGDLS, CDR2 YYNGEE. Trimming removed 4 bases at V and 3 bases at J, with 10 bases between. DNA of the CDR3: TGTGCCAGCAGCCCACTCTACCACACCGGGGAGCTGTTTTTT. It is translated as CASSPLYHTGELFF.

This chain links TRBV19 with TRBJ1-2; D is perhaps TRBD1 (6 bases). CDR3 length: 15 residues. The V gene's germline CDR1 is LNHDA and CDR2 SQIVND (reference sequence). The germline V and J ends were trimmed by 5 bases and 7 bases, with 20 bases remaining between them. CDR3 loop: CASSQDMGATFGYTF. The CDR3 DNA reads as TGTGCCAGTAGTCAGGACATGGGGGCGACCTTTGGCTACACCTTC.

This chain connects TRBV5-6 to TRBJ2-1, with 7 bases aligning to TRBD2. The junction had 6 bases not matched to a gene; V was cut back by 5 bases and J by 4 bases. Germline lookup yields CDR1 SGHDT and CDR2 YYEEEE. The CDR3 runs to 14 residues. The CDR3, as DNA: TGTGCCAGCAGAGAGGCGGGAGTTTACAATGAGCAGTTCTTC. It codes for CASREAGVYNEQFF.

As regards this clone: This specimen includes other DNA sequences encoding the same CDR3. V usage is TRBV11-3 and J usage is TRBJ2-7, with D unresolved. Germline CDR1 and CDR2: SGHNT and YENEEA. V lost 5 bases and J 4 bases, leaving 18 bases between the germline ends. The CDR3 runs 15 residues. This CDR3 is CASSPKTGLWYEQYF. DNA for the CDR3: TGTGCCAGCAGCCCCAAGACCGGGCTTTGGTACGAGCAGTACTTC.

The chain joins TRBV6-1 to TRBJ2-7, with D perhaps TRBD1 (5 bases). The germline V gene has CDR1 MNHNS and CDR2 SASEGT. The CDR3 sequence is 13 residues long. V lost 4 bases and J 3 bases, leaving 10 bases between the germline ends. The CDR3 DNA sequence: TGTGCCAGCAGTGGACAGAGGAACTACGAGCAGTACTTC. Translated, it gives CASSGQRNYEQYF.

The rearrangement joins TRBV2 to TRBJ2-1; a weak D match, TRBD2 (5 bases). Trimming stripped 6 bases from V and 8 bases from J, with 17 bases between. CDR3 length: 14 amino acids. Germline values: CDR1 SNHLY, CDR2 FYNNEI. The CDR3 is CASSARDARDEQFF. The CDR3 region has the DNA TGTGCCAGCAGCGCTAGGGATGCGCGGGATGAGCAGTTCTTC.